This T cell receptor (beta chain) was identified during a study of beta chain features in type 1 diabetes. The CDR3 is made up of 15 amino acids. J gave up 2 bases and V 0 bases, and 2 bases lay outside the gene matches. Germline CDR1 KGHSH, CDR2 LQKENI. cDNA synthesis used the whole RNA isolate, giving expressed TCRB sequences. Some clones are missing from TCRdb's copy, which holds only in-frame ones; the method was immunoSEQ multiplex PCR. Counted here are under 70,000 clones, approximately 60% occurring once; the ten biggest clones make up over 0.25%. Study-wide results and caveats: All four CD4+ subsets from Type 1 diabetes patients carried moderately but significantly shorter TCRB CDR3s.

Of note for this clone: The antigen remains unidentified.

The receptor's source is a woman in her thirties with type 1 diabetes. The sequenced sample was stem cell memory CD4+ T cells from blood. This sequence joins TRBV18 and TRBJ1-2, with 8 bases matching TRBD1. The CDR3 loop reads CASSPPTGGNYGYTF. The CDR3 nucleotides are TGTGCCAGCTCACCACCCACAGGGGGAAACTATGGCTACACCTTC.